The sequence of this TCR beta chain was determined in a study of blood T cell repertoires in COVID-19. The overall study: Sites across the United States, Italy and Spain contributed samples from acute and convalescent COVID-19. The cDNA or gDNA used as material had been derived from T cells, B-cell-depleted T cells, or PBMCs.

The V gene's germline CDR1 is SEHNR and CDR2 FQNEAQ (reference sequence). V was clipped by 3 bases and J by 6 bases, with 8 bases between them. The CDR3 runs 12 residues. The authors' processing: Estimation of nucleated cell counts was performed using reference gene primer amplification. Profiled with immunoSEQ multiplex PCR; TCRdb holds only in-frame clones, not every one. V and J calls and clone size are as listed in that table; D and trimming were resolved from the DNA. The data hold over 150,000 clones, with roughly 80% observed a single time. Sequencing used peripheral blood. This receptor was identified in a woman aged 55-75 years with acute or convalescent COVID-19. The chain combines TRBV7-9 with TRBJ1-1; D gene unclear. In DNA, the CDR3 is TGTGCCAGCAGCTTGTCCGGGGCTGAAGCTTTCTTT. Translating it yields CASSLSGAEAFF.